What follows are 20 T cell receptor beta chains derived from one specimen sequenced in a study of OX40 agonist ivuxolimab in advanced cancers. The library was generated by the immunoSEQ multiplex PCR assay. TCRdb re-hosts the immuneACCESS table, in-frame sequences only. Its copies lack some clones; in the studies checked, an unresolved V gene accounts for under half of them, and the cause for the rest is not known. The sample has approximately 100,000 clones on record, 90% of them singletons. The ten top clones hold approximately 0.31% of the sample. Sample: CD4+ or CD8+ T cells sorted from blood, taken in a trial of the OX40 agonist ivuxolimab. These receptors all come from an adult with an advanced solid tumor such as melanoma, head and neck, liver or kidney cancer.

The V gene is TRBV4-3, the J gene TRBJ1-5, with D perhaps matching TRBD1 (5 bases). Germline V gene data show CDR1 as LGHNA and CDR2 as YSLEER. Trimming shortened V by 0 bases and J by 6 bases, and 15 bases separated the two germline ends. The CDR3 totals 16 residues. The chain's CDR3 is CASSQDVRWDGQPQHF. CDR3 coding DNA: TGCGCCAGCAGCCAAGATGTCAGGTGGGACGGTCAGCCCCAGCATTTT.

This sequence joins TRBV29-1 and TRBJ1-4; possible D gene TRBD1, 5 bases. The germline CDR1 and CDR2 sequences are SQVTM and ANQGSEA. CDR3 length: 13 residues. The ends were cut back, 4 bases at V and 7 bases at J, with 13 bases in the middle. The CDR3: CSVAGGRGEKLFF. CDR3 coding DNA: TGCAGCGTTGCGGGGGGTAGGGGTGAAAAACTGTTTTTT.

J is TRBJ1-2 and V is TRBV29-1; D is uncertain. V lost 6 bases and J 1 base, leaving 12 bases between the germline ends. The CDR3 runs to 13 residues. The germline V gene has CDR1 SQVTM and CDR2 ANQGSEA. The CDR3 DNA sequence: TGCAGCGTGAGGACCAGCAGTAACTATGGCTACACCTTC. Amino acid sequence: CSVRTSSNYGYTF. Complete variable domain (other parts from reference TRBV29-1 and TRBJ1-2): SAVISQKPSRDICQRGTSLTIQCQVDSQVTMMFWYRQQPGQSLTLIATANQGSEATYESGFVIDKFPISRPNLTFSTLTVSNMSPEDSSIYLCSVRTSSNYGYTFGSGTRLTVV.

Comment on this clone: The same CDR3 also results from other DNA sequences found in this sample. The chain couples TRBV5-1 to TRBJ1-4, with D unclear. V was pared by 0 bases and J by 5 bases, with 8 bases between. Germline CDR1 is SGHRS and CDR2 is YFSETQ. This CDR3 is 14 amino acids long. The CDR3 sequence is CASSLGRTNEKLFF. The DNA for the CDR3 is TGCGCCAGCAGCTTGGGGCGGACGAATGAAAAACTGTTTTTT.

This sequence joins TRBV6-5 and TRBJ2-5; D possibly uses TRBD1 or TRBD2 (6 bases each). CDR1 is MNHEY, CDR2 SVGAGI, per germline. The V and J ends lost 2 bases and 5 bases respectively, with 12 bases between them. CDR3 length: 14 amino acids. The CDR3 here is CASSYDGGRETQYF. In DNA form, the CDR3 reads TGTGCCAGCAGTTACGACGGGGGCAGGGAGACCCAGTACTTC.

The chain links TRBV23-1 to TRBJ2-6; D uncertain. TRBV23-1 is given ORF status, its function remaining uncertain. The CDR3 runs 14 residues. The CDR3 sequence is CAVLARSGANVLTF. The CDR3 DNA reads as TGCGCTGTTCTCGCCCGCTCTGGGGCCAACGTCCTGACTTTC.

The V gene is TRBV7-2, the J gene TRBJ2-2; D uncertain. The CDR3 runs 12 residues. V was shortened by 4 bases and J by 5 bases, with 5 bases between the two germline ends. The germline gives CDR1 SGHTA, CDR2 FQGNSA. The CDR3 bases are TGTGCCAGCAGCTACGTAACCGGGGAGCTGTTTTTT. Translation gives CASSYVTGELFF.

This chain links TRBV21-1 with TRBJ2-1; the table's D call, TRBD1, was not checked against the DNA. TRBV21-1 is assigned pseudogene status. The CDR3 contains 17 residues. As DNA, the CDR3 is TGTGCCAGCAGCAGGGTGCCAGACAGGGGGTGTCACAATGAGCAGTTCTTC. Protein: CASSRVPDRGCHNEQFF.

This chain uses TRBV7-9 with TRBJ2-1, with 7 bases fitting TRBD2. This CDR3 spans 16 amino acids. CDR1 SEHNR and CDR2 FQNEAQ come from the germline V gene (reference sequence). Trimming took 7 bases from V and 2 from J; bases not matched to a gene: 11. The CDR3 protein is CASTKGASGPYNEQFF. The CDR3 bases are TGTGCCAGCACCAAAGGGGCTAGCGGACCCTACAATGAGCAGTTCTTC.

V gene TRBV14 combines with J gene TRBJ2-7, with a weak D call TRBD1 (5 bases). Deletions cut 6 bases from V and 2 bases from J, with 11 bases between. The germline CDR1 and CDR2 sequences are SGHDN and FVKESK. This CDR3 region has 13 residues. The CDR3 reads CASSLDITYEQYF. CDR3 sequence (DNA): TGTGCCAGCAGTCTGGACATAACCTACGAGCAGTACTTC.

The V call is TRBV5-4, the J call TRBJ2-7; D is perhaps TRBD2 (6 bases). This CDR3 is 14 amino acids long. V was cut by 0 bases and J by 2 bases, with 9 bases left in between. In germline, CDR1 is SGHNT, CDR2 YYREEE (reference sequence). CDR3 amino acids: CASSLGRDPYEQYF. CDR3 DNA: TGTGCCAGCAGCTTGGGGCGGGACCCCTACGAGCAGTACTTC.

The chain has TRBV7-2 and TRBJ2-4, with D uncertain. Germline V gives CDR1 SGHTA, CDR2 FQGNSA. V was trimmed by 4 bases and J by 0 bases, leaving 4 bases between them. This CDR3 region has 13 residues. The CDR3 spells CASSSQAKNIQYF. As DNA, the CDR3 is TGTGCCAGCAGCTCCCAAGCCAAAAACATTCAGTACTTC.

The chain is built from TRBV7-6 and TRBJ2-3; TRBD2 agrees at 12 bases. The J segment lost 2 bases and the V segment lost 4 bases, leaving 19 bases of the junction unmatched. CDR3 length: 21 residues. CDR1 is SGHVS, CDR2 FNYEAQ, per germline. The CDR3 reads CASSSLPPSGRASGSTDTQYF. CDR3 DNA sequence: TGTGCCAGCAGCTCCCTACCCCCTAGCGGGAGGGCCTCGGGGTCCACAGATACGCAGTATTTT.

The chain joins TRBV11-3 to TRBJ2-5; 12 nucleotides agree with TRBD1. J gave up 4 bases and V 5 bases, and 8 bases lay outside the gene matches. CDR3 size: 16 residues. CDR1 is SGHNT, CDR2 YENEEA, per germline. This CDR3 reads CASSRGTGGSVETQYF. The CDR3 DNA reads TGTGCCAGCAGCCGAGGGACAGGGGGCTCCGTAGAGACCCAGTACTTC.

V gene TRBV4-1 combines with J gene TRBJ2-7; 10 nucleotides match TRBD1. V trimming: 4 bases; J trimming: 3 bases; junction bases outside the gene matches: 6. Germline-derived CDR1 and CDR2 are MGHRA and YSYEKL. This CDR3 has 15 residues. The CDR3: CASSLRGQGGYEQYF. CDR3 DNA sequence: TGCGCCAGCAGCCTCCGCGGACAGGGGGGCTACGAGCAGTACTTC.

This sequence joins TRBV9 and TRBJ1-4, with 9 bases matching TRBD1. The CDR3 covers 16 residues. Per germline, CDR1 SGDLS and CDR2 YYNGEE. Germline trimming cut 4 bases from V and 4 bases from J; bases unmatched to any gene: 8. This CDR3 is CASSPQGAHGNEKLFF. The DNA of the CDR3 is TGTGCCAGCAGCCCACAGGGGGCGCATGGTAATGAAAAACTGTTTTTT.

V is TRBV10-3 and J is TRBJ2-5; D is undetermined. The V gene's germline CDR1 is ENHRY and CDR2 SYGVKD. CDR3 length: 14 amino acids. V lost 3 bases to trimming and J lost 2 bases, with 10 bases between them. The CDR3 sequence is CAISETGTQETQYF. The CDR3, as DNA: TGTGCCATCAGTGAAACTGGCACTCAAGAGACCCAGTACTTC.

This clone was recorded only once. The chain couples TRBV4-3 to TRBJ2-4; 8 bases map to TRBD2. V lost 4 bases to trimming and J lost 1 base; unmatched junction nucleotides: 6. Per germline, CDR1 LGHNA and CDR2 YSLEER. This CDR3 has 16 amino acids. The CDR3 DNA reads as TGCGCCAGCAGCCTTGGTCAGCGGGGGGCCAAAAACATTCAGTACTTC. Protein product: CASSLGQRGAKNIQYF.

The rearrangement joins TRBV7-3 to TRBJ1-2, with D hard to call. Deletions cut 4 bases from V and 1 base from J, with 16 bases between. Germline values: CDR1 SGHTA, CDR2 FQGTGA. The length of the CDR3 is 16 residues. The CDR3 protein is CASSYPLGKHNYGYTF. CDR3 nucleotides: TGTGCCAGCAGCTACCCCTTGGGAAAGCATAACTATGGCTACACCTTC.

This clone occurred once. This chain joins TRBV28 and TRBJ2-5, with D possibly being TRBD2 (6 bases). The germline V and J ends were trimmed by 2 bases and 4 bases, with 14 bases remaining between them. The CDR3 has 15 amino acids. CDR1 and CDR2 from the germline V gene are MDHEN and SYDVKM. Here the CDR3 reads CASSLIAGKRETQYF. As DNA, the CDR3 is TGTGCCAGCAGTTTAATTGCGGGAAAGAGAGAGACCCAGTACTTC.